A selection of T cell receptor beta chains follows, all from one sample in a study of blood T cell repertoires in COVID-19. The table came from immunoSEQ multiplex PCR; TCRdb's copy has only in-frame clones and leaves some out. The sample holds roughly 150,000 clones, around 83% seen once. Sequenced material: peripheral blood. The origin of the receptors is a woman aged 70-85 years who had recovered from COVID-19. The CDR3 runs from the conserved cysteine through the conserved F or W. The order of the fields is D gene, V gene, J gene, clone size, CDR3 DNA, CDR3 protein. A D gene is named only where the DNA matches it firmly. Size is stated for part of the rows, as once, few or many counts, or as a class when the clone is expanded.

D: -; V: TRBV18; J: TRBJ1-5; size: -; DNA: TGTGCCAGCTCACCCCAAGAGGCGCGCAATCAGCCCCAGCATTTT; CDR3: CASSPQEARNQPQHF
D: -; V: TRBV7-2; J: TRBJ1-4; size: -; DNA: TGTGCCAGCAGCTTAGGGCCACAGGGAGGGGAAAAACTGTTTTTT; CDR3: CASSLGPQGGEKLFF
D: TRBD1; V: TRBV5-5; J: TRBJ2-7; size: -; DNA: TGTGCCAGCAGCTTGTCGGCAGGGGGCTTCTACGAGCAGTACTTC; CDR3: CASSLSAGGFYEQYF
D: TRBD2; V: TRBV11-2; J: TRBJ2-2; size: once; DNA: TGTGCCAGCAGCTTAGTAGCGGGGGGGCGTACCGGGGAGCTGTTTTTT; CDR3: CASSLVAGGRTGELFF
D: -; V: TRBV19; J: TRBJ1-5; size: few; DNA: TGTGCCAGTAGTCCCATTACAGGGAGTGGCAATCAGCCCCAGCATTTT; CDR3: CASSPITGSGNQPQHF
D: TRBD2; V: TRBV18; J: TRBJ2-6; size: -; DNA: TGTGCCAGCTCACCCAGCGGGGGCTCTGGGGCCAACGTCCTGACTTTC; CDR3: CASSPSGGSGANVLTF
D: -; V: TRBV7-7; J: TRBJ2-3; size: -; DNA: TGTGCTAGCAGCTTAGGGCGGACTAGCACAGATACGCAGTATTTT; CDR3: CASSLGRTSTDTQYF
D: -; V: TRBV27; J: TRBJ2-1; size: -; DNA: TGTGCCAGCAGTTTGGGGAGATCCCCCTACAATGAGCAGTTCTTC; CDR3: CASSLGRSPYNEQFF
D: TRBD2; V: TRBV9; J: TRBJ2-3; size: -; DNA: TGTGCCAGCAGCGCCCGGAACCTAGCGGGAGGTGGAGATACGCAGTATTTT; CDR3: CASSARNLAGGGDTQYF
D: -; V: TRBV30; J: TRBJ1-2; size: -; DNA: TGTGCCTGGACGGGGGGCTGGTATGGCTACACCTTC; CDR3: CAWTGGWYGYTF
D: TRBD1; V: TRBV30; J: TRBJ2-2; size: -; DNA: TGTGCCTGGAGTGGACTCCCTGGGACAGGGGCTTCCGGGGAGCTGTTTTTT; CDR3: CAWSGLPGTGASGELFF
D: -; V: TRBV30; J: TRBJ1-6; size: -; DNA: TGTGCCTGGAGCGCTCTGGGGGGGCCACCCCTCCACTTT; CDR3: CAWSALGGPPLHF
D: -; V: TRBV9; J: TRBJ1-3; size: -; DNA: TGTGCCAGCAGCGTCGGAGTGGGGACTGGCGCTGGAAACACCATATATTTT; CDR3: CASSVGVGTGAGNTIYF
D: TRBD1; V: TRBV14; J: TRBJ2-2; size: few; DNA: TGTGCCAGCAGCCAACAGACAGGGCCCCACGGGGAGCTGTTTTTT; CDR3: CASSQQTGPHGELFF
D: -; V: TRBV12-1; J: TRBJ2-1; size: -; DNA: TGTGCCAGCAGCCGCGGGGGGCCGAGCTCCTACAATGAGCAGTTCTTC; CDR3: CASSRGGPSSYNEQFF